This TCR beta chain was documented in a study of human T cells and chemical hapten exposure. Study overall: The scalp of each patient received a weekly diphenylcyclopropenone dose for the full roughly 25-week study. How much TCR each sample yielded varied, mostly because pooled library volumes differed slightly.

Time point here: pre-sensitization, week 0. Treatment in this sample: therapeutic diphenylcyclopropenone sensitization with weekly scalp DPC. The library tagged individual cDNA molecules with unique molecular identifiers. TCRdb fed the RACE reads into MiXCR, producing one record per CDR3 protein. The data hold approximately 260,000 distinct CDR3 sequences, with about 9.4% observed a single time. This clonotype has only a few counts. Sequenced material: whole blood, taken in connection with sensitization to the hapten diphenylcyclopropenone (DPC). The receptor was derived from a woman aged 40-49 years with alopecia areata. Some clones in this sample may be carry-over from other donors' samples.

The CDR3 protein is CASSFSTPGLQGGGELFF. In DNA form, the CDR3 reads TGCGCCAGCAGCTTCTCGACCCCGGGACTCCAAGGGGGCGGGGAGCTGTTTTTT. The genes are TRBV5-1 and TRBJ2-2; either TRBD1 or TRBD2 may fit D (6 bases each). This CDR3 region has 18 residues. Germline CDR1 reads SGHRS; CDR2 reads YFSETQ. Trimming stripped 2 bases from V and 7 bases from J, with 24 bases between.